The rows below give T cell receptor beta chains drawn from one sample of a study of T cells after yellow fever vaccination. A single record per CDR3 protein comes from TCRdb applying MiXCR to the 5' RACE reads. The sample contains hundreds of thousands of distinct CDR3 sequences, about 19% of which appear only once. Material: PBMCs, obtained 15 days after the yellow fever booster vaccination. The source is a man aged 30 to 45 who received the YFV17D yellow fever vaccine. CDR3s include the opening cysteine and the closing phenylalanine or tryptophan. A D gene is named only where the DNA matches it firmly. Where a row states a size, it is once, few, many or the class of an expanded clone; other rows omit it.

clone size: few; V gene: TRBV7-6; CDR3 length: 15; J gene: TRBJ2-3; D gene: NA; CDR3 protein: CASSPGPLGADTQYF; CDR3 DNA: TGTGCCAGCAGCCCGGGACCGCTGGGGGCAGATACGCAGTATTTT
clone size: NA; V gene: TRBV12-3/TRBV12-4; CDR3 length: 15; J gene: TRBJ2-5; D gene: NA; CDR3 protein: CASTRVGEPWETQYF; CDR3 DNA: TGTGCCAGCACTAGGGTGGGAGAACCGTGGGAGACCCAGTACTTC
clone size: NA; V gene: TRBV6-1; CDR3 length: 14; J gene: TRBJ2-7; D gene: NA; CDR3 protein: CATTLGGITYEQYF; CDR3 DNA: TGTGCCACCACCCTGGGGGGTATAACCTACGAGCAGTACTTC
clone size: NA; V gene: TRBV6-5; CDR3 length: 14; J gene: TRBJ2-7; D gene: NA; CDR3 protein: CASSYSSWAGEQYF; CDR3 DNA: TGTGCCAGCAGTTACTCCAGCTGGGCGGGCGAGCAGTACTTC
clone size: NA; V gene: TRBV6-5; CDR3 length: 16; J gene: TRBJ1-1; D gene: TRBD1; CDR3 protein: CASSYSMGQGALGAFF; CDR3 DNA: TGTGCCAGCAGTTACTCGATGGGACAGGGGGCGCTTGGAGCTTTCTTT
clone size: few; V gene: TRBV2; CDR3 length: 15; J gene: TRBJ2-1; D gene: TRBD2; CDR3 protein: CASRPLSGRRNEQFF; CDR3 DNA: TGTGCCAGCAGACCCCTTAGCGGGAGGAGAAATGAGCAGTTCTTC
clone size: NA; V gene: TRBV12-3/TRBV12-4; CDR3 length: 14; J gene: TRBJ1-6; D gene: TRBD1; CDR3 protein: CASNRQGNNSPLHF; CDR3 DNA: TGTGCCAGCAATCGACAGGGAAACAATTCACCCCTCCACTTT
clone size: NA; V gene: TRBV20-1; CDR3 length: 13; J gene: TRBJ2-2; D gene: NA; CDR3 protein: CSTLQGNTGELFF; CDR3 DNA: TGCAGTACACTACAGGGTAACACCGGGGAGCTGTTTTTT
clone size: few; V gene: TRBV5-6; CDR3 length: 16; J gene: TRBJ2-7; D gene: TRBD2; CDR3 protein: CASSWAPSGGSYEQYF; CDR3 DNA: TGTGCCAGCAGCTGGGCCCCCAGCGGGGGGTCCTACGAGCAGTACTTC
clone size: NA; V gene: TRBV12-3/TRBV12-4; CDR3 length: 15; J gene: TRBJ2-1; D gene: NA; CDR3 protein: CASSSYRRTYNEQFF; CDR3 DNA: TGTGCCAGCAGTTCTTACCGGAGAACCTACAATGAGCAGTTCTTC
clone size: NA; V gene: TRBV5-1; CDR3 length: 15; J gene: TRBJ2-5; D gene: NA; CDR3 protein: CASRRGASVIETQYF; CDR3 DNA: TGCGCCAGCAGGCGAGGGGCCTCGGTCATAGAGACCCAGTACTTC
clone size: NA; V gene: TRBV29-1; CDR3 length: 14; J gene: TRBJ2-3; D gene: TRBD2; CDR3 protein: CSALLAGGTDTQYF; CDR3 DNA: TGCAGCGCTCTCCTAGCGGGGGGCACAGATACGCAGTATTTT
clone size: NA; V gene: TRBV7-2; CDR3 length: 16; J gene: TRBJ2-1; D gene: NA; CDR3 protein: CASSQQALARYNEQFF; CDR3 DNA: TGTGCCAGCAGCCAGCAAGCTCTGGCGCGGTACAATGAGCAGTTCTTC
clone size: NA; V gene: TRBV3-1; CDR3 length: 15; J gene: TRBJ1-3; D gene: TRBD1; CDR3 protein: CASSHRRQGGNTIYF; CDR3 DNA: TGTGCCAGCAGCCACCGACGACAGGGGGGCAACACCATATATTTT
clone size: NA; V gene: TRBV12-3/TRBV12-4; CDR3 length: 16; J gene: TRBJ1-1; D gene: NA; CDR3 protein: CASSLTGGGPNTEAFF; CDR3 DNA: TGTGCCAGCAGCCTAACTGGGGGCGGACCCAACACTGAAGCTTTCTTT
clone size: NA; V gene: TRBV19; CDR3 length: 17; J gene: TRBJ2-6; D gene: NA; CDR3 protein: CASTTLTGASGANVLTF; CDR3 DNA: TGTGCCAGTACCACTTTGACAGGCGCCTCTGGGGCCAACGTCCTGACTTTC
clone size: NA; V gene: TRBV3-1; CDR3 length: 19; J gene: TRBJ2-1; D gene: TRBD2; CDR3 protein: CASSPFGLAGGPWYNEQFF; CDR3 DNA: TGTGCCAGCAGCCCGTTCGGACTAGCGGGAGGGCCGTGGTACAATGAGCAGTTCTTC
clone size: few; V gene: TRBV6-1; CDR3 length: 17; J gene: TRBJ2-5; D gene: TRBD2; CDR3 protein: CASSGGTMRGSKETQYF; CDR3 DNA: TGTGCCAGCAGTGGGGGGACTATGCGGGGGTCCAAAGAGACCCAGTACTTC
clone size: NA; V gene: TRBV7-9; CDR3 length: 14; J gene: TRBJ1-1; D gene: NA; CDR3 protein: CASSSGHMNTEAFF; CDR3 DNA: TGTGCCAGCAGCTCGGGCCACATGAACACTGAAGCTTTCTTT
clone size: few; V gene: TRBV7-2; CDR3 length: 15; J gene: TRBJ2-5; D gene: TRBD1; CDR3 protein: CASSTQTGAGETQYF; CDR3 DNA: TGTGCCAGCAGCACCCAGACAGGGGCCGGAGAGACCCAGTACTTC
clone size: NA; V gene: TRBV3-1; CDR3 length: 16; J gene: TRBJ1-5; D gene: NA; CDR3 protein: CASSQGLGQGNQPQHF; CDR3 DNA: TGTGCCAGCAGCCAAGGGCTCGGCCAGGGAAATCAGCCCCAGCATTTT
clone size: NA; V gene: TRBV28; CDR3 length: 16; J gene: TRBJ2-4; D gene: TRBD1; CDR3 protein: CASTITGTGSKNIQYF; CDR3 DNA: TGTGCCAGCACTATCACCGGGACAGGGAGCAAAAACATTCAGTACTTC
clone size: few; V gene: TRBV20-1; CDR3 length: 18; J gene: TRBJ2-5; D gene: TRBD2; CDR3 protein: CSASPRDPSGGAQETQYF; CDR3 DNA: TGCAGTGCTAGTCCCCGGGACCCTAGCGGAGGGGCCCAAGAGACCCAGTACTTC
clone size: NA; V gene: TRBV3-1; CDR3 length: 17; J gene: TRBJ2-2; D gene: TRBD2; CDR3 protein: CASSQGLAGGGTGELFF; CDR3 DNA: TGTGCCAGCAGCCAAGGTCTAGCGGGAGGTGGCACCGGGGAGCTGTTTTTT
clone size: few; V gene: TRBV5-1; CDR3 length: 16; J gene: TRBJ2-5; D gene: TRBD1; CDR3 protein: CASSPGQGAGYETQYF; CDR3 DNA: TGCGCCAGCAGCCCGGGACAGGGGGCTGGTTACGAGACCCAGTACTTC
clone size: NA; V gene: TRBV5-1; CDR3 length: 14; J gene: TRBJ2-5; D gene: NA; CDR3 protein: CASSLGPGTETQYF; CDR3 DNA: TGCGCCAGCAGCTTGGGCCCGGGAACAGAGACCCAGTACTTC
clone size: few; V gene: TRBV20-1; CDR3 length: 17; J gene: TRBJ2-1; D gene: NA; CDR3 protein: CSARDVLGGSSYNEQFF; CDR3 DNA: TGCAGTGCTAGAGACGTCTTAGGGGGGAGCTCCTACAATGAGCAGTTCTTC
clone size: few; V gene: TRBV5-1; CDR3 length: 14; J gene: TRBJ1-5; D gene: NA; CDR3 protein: CASSLASGVQPQHF; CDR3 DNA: TGCGCCAGCAGCTTGGCGTCGGGGGTACAGCCCCAGCATTTT
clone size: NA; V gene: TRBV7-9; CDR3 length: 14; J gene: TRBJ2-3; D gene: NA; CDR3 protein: CASSLADRRDTQYF; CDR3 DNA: TGTGCCAGCAGCTTAGCAGACCGACGGGATACGCAGTATTTT
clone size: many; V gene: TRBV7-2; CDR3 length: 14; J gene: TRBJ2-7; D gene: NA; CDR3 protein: CASSLAAGSYEQYF; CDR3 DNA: TGTGCCAGCAGTTTAGCAGCAGGATCCTACGAGCAGTACTTC
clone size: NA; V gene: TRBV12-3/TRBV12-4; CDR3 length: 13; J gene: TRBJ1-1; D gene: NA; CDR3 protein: CASSLWANTEAFF; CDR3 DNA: TGTGCCAGCAGTTTATGGGCGAACACTGAAGCTTTCTTT
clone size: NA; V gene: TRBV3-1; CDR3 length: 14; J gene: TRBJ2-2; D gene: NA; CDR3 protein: CASSQFGNTGELFF; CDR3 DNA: TGTGCCAGCAGCCAATTTGGCAACACCGGGGAGCTGTTTTTT
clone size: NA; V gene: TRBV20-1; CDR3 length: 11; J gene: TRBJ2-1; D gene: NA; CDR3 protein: CSVWPVNEQFF; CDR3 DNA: TGCAGTGTATGGCCAGTCAATGAGCAGTTCTTC
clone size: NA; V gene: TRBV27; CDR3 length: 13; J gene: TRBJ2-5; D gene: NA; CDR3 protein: CASRLAWQETQYF; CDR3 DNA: TGTGCCAGCAGACTAGCATGGCAAGAGACCCAGTACTTC
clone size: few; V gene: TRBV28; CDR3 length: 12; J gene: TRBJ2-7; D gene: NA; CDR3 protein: CASSGGVYEQYF; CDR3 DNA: TGTGCCAGCAGTGGGGGTGTCTACGAGCAGTACTTC
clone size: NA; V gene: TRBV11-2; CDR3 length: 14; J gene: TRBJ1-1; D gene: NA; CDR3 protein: CASSDTRVSAEAFF; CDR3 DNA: TGTGCCAGCAGCGACACCAGGGTGAGCGCTGAAGCTTTCTTT
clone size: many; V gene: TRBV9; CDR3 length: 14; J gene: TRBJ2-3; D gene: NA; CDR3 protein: CASSETDFTDTQYF; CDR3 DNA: TGTGCCAGCAGCGAGACAGACTTCACAGATACGCAGTATTTT